The entry that follows covers one T cell receptor beta chain sequence. Its antigen is currently unknown. This sample is part of a study of CD4 T cells in relation to SARS-CoV-2 and coronaviruses. Before the COVID-19 pandemic, during about 2011-2019, CD4+ T cells were taken from unexposed donors. Study conclusions and caveats: According to naive versus memory sequencing, detected responses are memory recall, not newly primed. No donor gave both pre-pandemic and post-infection samples.

In germline, CDR1 is SEHNR, CDR2 FQNEAQ (reference sequence). The CDR3 runs 17 residues. V shed 0 bases, J shed 4 bases, and the junction held 8 bases outside the gene matches. Uncultured naive and memory CD4+ T cells supplied DNA for deep TCR-beta sequencing. The method was immunoSEQ multiplex PCR; TCRdb's version includes in-frame clones alone and lacks a portion of them. This sample has tens of thousands of clones; 86% occur once, and the top ten carry more than 1.1%. V is TRBV7-9 and J is TRBJ2-2, with 7 nucleotides matching TRBD2. The sample consisted of memory CD4+ T cells from PBMCs. The receptor was isolated from a human donor in good health. Here the CDR3 reads CASSLAGGRGTTGELFF. Here the CDR3 DNA reads TGTGCCAGCAGCTTAGCGGGCGGGAGAGGGACCACCGGGGAGCTGTTTTTT.